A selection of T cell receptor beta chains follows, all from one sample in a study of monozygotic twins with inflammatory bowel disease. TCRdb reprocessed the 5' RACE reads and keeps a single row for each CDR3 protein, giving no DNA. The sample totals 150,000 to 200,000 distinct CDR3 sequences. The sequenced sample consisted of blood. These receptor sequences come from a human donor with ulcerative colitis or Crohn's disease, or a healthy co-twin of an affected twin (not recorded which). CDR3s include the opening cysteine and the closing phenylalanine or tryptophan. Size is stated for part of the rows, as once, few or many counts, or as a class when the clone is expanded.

cdr3_aa: CASSPSRDYNYEQYF
clone_size: .
j_call: TRBJ2-7
v_call: TRBV14

cdr3_aa: CASSPETGYGYTF
clone_size: .
j_call: TRBJ1-2
v_call: TRBV7-9

cdr3_aa: CASSVSSVSFYGYTF
clone_size: .
j_call: TRBJ1-2
v_call: TRBV11-1

cdr3_aa: CASSSNLPKQYF
clone_size: .
j_call: TRBJ2-3
v_call: TRBV7-9

cdr3_aa: CAWNGLFLETQYF
clone_size: .
j_call: TRBJ2-5
v_call: TRBV30

cdr3_aa: CASSLGSGAVYEQYF
clone_size: .
j_call: TRBJ2-7
v_call: TRBV7-2

cdr3_aa: CSAWQGSSYEQYF
clone_size: .
j_call: TRBJ2-7
v_call: TRBV20-1

cdr3_aa: CASSLWGRNTEAFF
clone_size: .
j_call: TRBJ1-1
v_call: TRBV5-5

cdr3_aa: CSVTNQGGYTF
clone_size: .
j_call: TRBJ1-2
v_call: TRBV29-1

cdr3_aa: CSVDLAGGIEQYF
clone_size: .
j_call: TRBJ2-7
v_call: TRBV29-1

cdr3_aa: CATSERLAGEQFF
clone_size: .
j_call: TRBJ2-1
v_call: TRBV24-1

cdr3_aa: CASSSDRVRYNEQFF
clone_size: .
j_call: TRBJ2-1
v_call: TRBV5-1

cdr3_aa: CAISEWWAPVSNSPLHF
clone_size: .
j_call: TRBJ1-6
v_call: TRBV10-3

cdr3_aa: CASSLDRVVDEQYF
clone_size: medium-sized
j_call: TRBJ2-7
v_call: TRBV6-2/TRBV6-3

cdr3_aa: CASSRGLAIGTQYF
clone_size: .
j_call: TRBJ2-3
v_call: TRBV7-3

cdr3_aa: CASSEQGVAKNIQYF
clone_size: .
j_call: TRBJ2-4
v_call: TRBV25-1

cdr3_aa: CASSYPGTSGRNEQFF
clone_size: .
j_call: TRBJ2-1
v_call: TRBV6-2/TRBV6-3

cdr3_aa: CASSQDHGEKQFF
clone_size: .
j_call: TRBJ2-1
v_call: TRBV4-3

cdr3_aa: CASSGGLPSTDTQYF
clone_size: .
j_call: TRBJ2-3
v_call: TRBV2

cdr3_aa: CASSLEPWQETQYF
clone_size: .
j_call: TRBJ2-5
v_call: TRBV5-5

cdr3_aa: CASSPTGGKNTEAFF
clone_size: .
j_call: TRBJ1-1
v_call: TRBV3-1

cdr3_aa: CASSLSTGGSEAFF
clone_size: .
j_call: TRBJ1-1
v_call: TRBV11-3

cdr3_aa: CASSYSPGSGDNEQFF
clone_size: .
j_call: TRBJ2-1
v_call: TRBV6-5

cdr3_aa: CASSAAGTRFGYTF
clone_size: .
j_call: TRBJ1-2
v_call: TRBV6-1

cdr3_aa: CASSPQGTREAFF
clone_size: .
j_call: TRBJ1-1
v_call: TRBV19

cdr3_aa: CAISEVGGNSPLHF
clone_size: .
j_call: TRBJ1-6
v_call: TRBV10-3

cdr3_aa: CSVPGRLSYEQYF
clone_size: .
j_call: TRBJ2-7
v_call: TRBV29-1

cdr3_aa: CSAARLAGSSDTQYF
clone_size: .
j_call: TRBJ2-3
v_call: TRBV20-1

cdr3_aa: CASRRTPQETQYF
clone_size: .
j_call: TRBJ2-5
v_call: TRBV28

cdr3_aa: CASSVPAHPGLAGGSSTDTQYF
clone_size: .
j_call: TRBJ2-3
v_call: TRBV13

cdr3_aa: CASSLRQAVNSPLHF
clone_size: .
j_call: TRBJ1-6
v_call: TRBV12-3/TRBV12-4

cdr3_aa: CSADHRDPYEQYF
clone_size: .
j_call: TRBJ2-7
v_call: TRBV20-1

cdr3_aa: CASSKTSGSYEQYF
clone_size: .
j_call: TRBJ2-7
v_call: TRBV12-3/TRBV12-4

cdr3_aa: CATSDLGDTSGRFNNEQFF
clone_size: .
j_call: TRBJ2-1
v_call: TRBV24-1

cdr3_aa: CAWAGSGNTIYF
clone_size: .
j_call: TRBJ1-3
v_call: TRBV30